This T cell receptor (beta chain) was recorded in a study of cytomegalovirus exposure and HLA in healthy donors (dated by TCRdb to 2016 to 2017). In terms of the full investigation: According to an earlier analysis of 587 of the donors, some 180 million T cells yielded 117 million unique TCR beta sequences and 250 to 350 Gb of sequence data. Approximately 300 gigabases of sequencing data and roughly 80 million unique TCR sequences made up an early release that covered over 550 HLA-typed donors. The genetic ancestry cluster associated with self-reported Caucasian donors included 81% of the 398 genotyped donors. The aim of the study was to test whether cataloging public T cell receptors could identify signatures of past pathogen exposure. The T cell repertoires of several hundred subjects were profiled by immunosequencing and related to cytomegalovirus serostatus. Along with the roughly 610-subject first cohort, a separate validation cohort of more than 90 different subjects was used. To predict cytomegalovirus infection status, the study brought together high-throughput TCR immunosequencing, statistical association of individual TCRs with disease status, and machine learning. A later analysis re-analyzed previously published TCR beta repertoires from about 730 donors and added high-resolution HLA genotyping to study TCR occurrence patterns. Rather than drawing on any new phenotypic data, the later analysis identified candidate immune exposures from TCR beta sequences and the way those sequences occurred across donors. An earlier analysis of approximately 500 of the donors applied high-throughput TCR beta sequencing to assess whether each TCR beta V gene segment acted as functional or pseudogenic. Donor age, sex, ethnicity and CMV serostatus were compiled alongside the repertoire data. A later genetic analysis used genome-wide SNP genotypes for about 65% of the 666 donors, treating that subset as a discovery cohort. Every discovery cohort repertoire had been produced on one sequencing platform. HLA typing included class I and class II loci at four-digit resolution. The number of donors typed differed by locus, with roughly 620-630 for A, B, C, DRB1 and DQB1, around 560 for DQA1, 600 to 610 for DPA1, and some 470 for DPB1. Because of strong linkage in the cohort, four or five DR-DQ haplotypes were treated as single units for association and clustering. Across some 400 genotyped donors of the cohort, an average of approximately 200,000 unique TCR beta nucleotide sequences per donor were sequenced, and around 19% of those sequences were non-productive. Beyond this particular receptor, the publication reports: In a later analysis, HLA-associated TCR beta chains showed more clonal expansion and lower generation probabilities than non-associated chains that were equally common. A later genetic analysis reported fewer N-insertions in productive TCRs among donors in an Asian-associated ancestry cluster than the roughly 690-donor mean. Some IMGT-functional V segments, including TRBV6-2 and TRBV6-3, could not be distinguished by the 87-base-pair reads and were therefore excluded. A total of about 150 TCR beta chains were listed by the study as associated with cytomegalovirus. The classifier was reported to diagnose cytomegalovirus status with high specificity and sensitivity in both the original cohort and the validation cohort. At a false discovery rate of 0.05, a later analysis linked roughly 17,000 TCR beta sequences to specific HLA alleles. Linkage disequilibrium might explain the correlated functional status among segregating V segments, but an unknown experimental factor could not be excluded. In this cohort, only TCR beta chains were sequenced, and detectable features were limited by the absence of alpha or paired-chain data. Most TCR sequences were observed very rarely across donors, whereas some public TCRs were present in many individuals. In a later genetic analysis, a missense DCLRE1C variant was associated with V-gene and J-gene trimming of TCR beta chains, and the association was replicated in an independent cohort. Immune exposure information for the cohort was limited to CMV serostatus. A further reported finding was that TCR beta sequences accurately predicted the HLA-A and HLA-B alleles for most subjects in the first cohort. Most CMV-associated TCR beta chains appeared to be HLA-restricted in a later analysis, and the HLA associations seemed to be driven largely by CMV exposure. The earlier analysis of approximately 590 of the donors excluded seventeen rarely observed V segments, including chromosome 9 orphons, because counts were too low. According to the authors, the approach could potentially be generalized to other disease states and immunological phenotypes. Because some donors lacked HLA typing at each locus, the association tests relied only on the typed subset. Three of the identified cytomegalovirus-associated TCR beta chains were confirmed in vitro to be specific for cytomegalovirus antigens. Several of the top co-occurrence clusters appeared to be linked to parvovirus B19, influenza, CMV and Epstein-Barr virus, according to a later analysis. In a later analysis, TCR association rates were found to vary across HLA loci, with the most associated TCRs seen for DRB1 alleles and the fewest for HLA-C alleles. An earlier analysis of some 590 of the donors showed that most TCR beta V segments appeared in productive rearrangements either about 87% or about 30% of the time, which broadly matched IMGT annotations. A cluster of highly shared sequence variants was judged likely to represent a technical artifact of the sequencing pipeline. Presence/absence analyses assumed roughly uniform sequencing depth across donors, an assumption that may not hold. Strong co-occurrence of HLA alleles, especially DR and DQ, made assigning TCR associations to individual alleles difficult.

On this clone itself: No cognate antigen has been identified for it. No per-base quality is available; no much larger clone lies one base away.

From its cysteine to its phenylalanine, the CDR3 spans 14 amino acids. CDR3 DNA only is kept here, 42 bases in frame from base 1. Taken from the germline V gene, the CDR1 and CDR2 loops are SNHLY and FYNNEI. Trimmed from V: 7 bases; trimmed from J: 6 bases; junction bases lacking a gene match: 11. The cohort was made up of approximately 670 healthy bone marrow donors. All cohort members were sampled while nominally healthy, although unrecorded immune exposures were likely present. The donor was CMV seronegative and was included in the group of 352 seronegative cohort members. Every donor gave a peripheral blood sample, and the peripheral blood mononuclear cells from that sample were used for TCR beta sequencing. Genomic DNA extraction from the blood cell samples was performed with the Qiagen DNeasy Blood Extraction Kit. Receptor libraries were prepared by the immunoSEQ multiplex PCR assay. For the multiplex PCR, a mixture combining 60 forward primers for TCR Vbeta segments and 13 reverse primers for TCR Jbeta segments was used. A multiplex PCR assay on genomic DNA amplified the CDR3 region of rearranged TCR beta genes. The Illumina HiSeq System was used to sequence the amplified TCR beta libraries as 87-base-pair reads. Under the source paper's analysis protocol: A later analysis counted tens of millions of unique TCR beta chains across the 550 to 800 repertoires, and 10 million to 12 million of these chains were shared by at least two donors. A nearest-neighbor algorithm error-corrected the raw reads and collapsed the reads into unique sequences, merging closely related sequences to remove PCR and sequencing errors. CDR3 sequences were aligned to IMGT reference sequences to assign V, D and J gene segments. Each retained sequence needed at least a six-nucleotide match to both a V gene segment and a J gene segment. Rearrangements were classified as productive when the CDR3 lacked stop codons and remained in frame with V and J, and all other rearrangements were classified as non-productive. CDR3 was defined according to IMGT convention as the region running from the second conserved V-encoded cysteine to the conserved J-encoded phenylalanine. Sequences without an unambiguous match to a single V gene segment were excluded from the earlier analysis of a few hundred of the donors. An earlier analysis of 587 of the donors classified V segments as functional when productive rearrangements were above 56.7% and as segregating when the standard deviation between donors was above 5%. A statistical classification framework was developed to diagnose cytomegalovirus status using the catalog of TCR beta chain sequences. In a later analysis, TCR nucleotide sequences were compared against IMGT/GENE-DB human TR gene sequences so that V and J genes could be assigned. Using the TCRdist pipeline, a later analysis assigned CDR3 sequences along with most-parsimonious VDJ recombination scenarios. In a later analysis, each TCR beta chain was defined by its CDR3 amino acid sequence together with its V-gene family, and reads lacking a unique V-gene family were excluded. In a later analysis, 450 to 600 highly shared, low-generation-probability nucleotide sequences were removed to address suspected cross-contamination and a sequencing artifact. In a later analysis, a clonal expansion index was calculated for each public chain from normalized within-repertoire ranks of inferred template counts. In a later analysis, generation probabilities were computed using a VDJ recombination model fitted to out-of-frame rearrangements, and the results were checked against IGoR. In a later analysis, TCR-TCR, TCR-HLA and TCR-CMV co-occurrence was scored with hypergeometric tests, and a repertoire-size bias correction was applied to TCR pairs. In a later analysis, false discovery rates were estimated by permuting HLA or CMV assignments 20 times. A later analysis grouped co-occurring TCRs with DBSCAN, adding TCRdist sequence similarity when clustering within HLA-allele-positive subsets. For co-occurrence clustering, repertoires with fewer than 30,000 or more than 120,000 public chains were excluded, along with roughly five repertoires with anomalous nucleotide sharing. The table was pulled from immuneACCESS by TCRdb, which kept in-frame rearrangements only. Such tables lose some clones; where checked, under half of the loss comes from unresolved V genes, and the rest has no known cause. V and J calls plus clone size are reproduced from that table; the DNA served to infer D and trimming. Within this sample are some 150,000 clones, with approximately 90% of them counted one time only. Approximately 4.7% of the sample lies in the top ten.

The sample was PBMCs. The sequence was collected from a woman in her 30s in good health and CMV-seronegative. The chain links TRBV2 with TRBJ2-7, with 8 bases in between that match TRBD2. Here the CDR3 is given as CASTMQRGFFEQYF. The DNA sequence follows: TGTGCCAGCACCATGCAGCGGGGGTTTTTCGAGCAGTACTTC.